The rows below give T cell receptor beta chains drawn from one sample of a study of blood T cell repertoires in COVID-19. Repertoires were generated with immunoSEQ multiplex PCR, while TCRdb's copy carries only in-frame clones and drops some. Among fewer than 180,000 clones listed, 84% were seen once. The sequenced sample consisted of peripheral blood. Source of these receptors: an older man with acute or convalescent COVID-19. Both conserved end residues are part of each CDR3. The D gene is left open where the match is weak. Not every row has a clone size; where given, it reads once, few, many or a size class.

size	D	V	J	CDR3
.	TRBD1	TRBV5-4	TRBJ2-5	CASSLGGTGQETQYF
.	.	TRBV28	TRBJ2-7	CASRQNRVLYEQYF
once	TRBD1	TRBV5-1	TRBJ2-7	CASSYGQGFYEQYF
.	.	TRBV2	TRBJ2-7	CASKIGGLLYEQYF
few	TRBD1	TRBV11-2	TRBJ2-3	CASSLEPGQGAPWVTQYF
.	.	TRBV3-1/TRBV3-2	TRBJ1-4	CASSFHSPANEKLFF
.	.	TRBV3-1/TRBV3-2	TRBJ2-3	CASSHGEGGDTQYF
.	.	TRBV28	TRBJ2-7	CASRPSGSLYEQYF
.	TRBD2	TRBV3-1/TRBV3-2	TRBJ2-3	CASSQGRSGRAGGTDTQYF
once	.	TRBV28	TRBJ1-6	CASSLLQGRSPLHF
once	.	TRBV11-3	TRBJ1-1	CASSLDSGANTEAFF
.	.	TRBV12-1	TRBJ2-7	CASSPYLRLAEIFFYEQYF
.	TRBD1	TRBV2	TRBJ1-5	CASSGPRGNNQPQHF
once	.	TRBV24-1	TRBJ2-1	CATSEFQGTEQFF
few	TRBD1	TRBV3-1/TRBV3-2	TRBJ2-5	CASSPTGGLKTDQETQYF
.	.	TRBV5-6	TRBJ1-5	CASSSGPTEPQHF
.	.	TRBV28	TRBJ1-2	CASSEPYSTDGYTF
.	TRBD2	TRBV6-5	TRBJ2-5	CASGGGRQETQYF
.	.	TRBV15	TRBJ1-2	CATSSKDTANYGYTF
.	.	TRBV5-1	TRBJ2-3	CASSLQGANTQYF
.	.	TRBV11-3	TRBJ2-2	CASSLGSVTGELFF
.	TRBD2	TRBV6-6	TRBJ2-7	CASSYSSGGFDEQYF